This T cell receptor beta chain was sequenced during a study of OX40 agonist ivuxolimab in advanced cancers. Study-level points and caveats: Researchers report that CD8+ T cells had, on average, more expanded clones than CD4+.

CDR3 length: 14 amino acids. Deletions cut 11 bases from V and 4 bases from J, with 18 bases between. CDR1 is MNHEY and CDR2 is SVGAGI in the germline V gene. Here immunoSEQ multiplex PCR was the method, and the copy in TCRdb shows in-frame clones only, minus some. This sample has around 87,000 clones, with roughly 94% found just once. Note on this clone: Antigen unknown.

This chain links TRBV6-5 with TRBJ1-5; possible D gene TRBD1, 5 bases. Sequencing used CD4+ or CD8+ T cells sorted from blood, obtained in a trial of the OX40 agonist ivuxolimab. This TCR was recovered from an adult with an advanced solid tumor such as melanoma, head and neck, liver or kidney cancer. CDR3 sequence: CAVGVAGFNQPQHF. The CDR3 nucleotides read TGTGCCGTCGGGGTGGCAGGGTTTAATCAGCCCCAGCATTTT.